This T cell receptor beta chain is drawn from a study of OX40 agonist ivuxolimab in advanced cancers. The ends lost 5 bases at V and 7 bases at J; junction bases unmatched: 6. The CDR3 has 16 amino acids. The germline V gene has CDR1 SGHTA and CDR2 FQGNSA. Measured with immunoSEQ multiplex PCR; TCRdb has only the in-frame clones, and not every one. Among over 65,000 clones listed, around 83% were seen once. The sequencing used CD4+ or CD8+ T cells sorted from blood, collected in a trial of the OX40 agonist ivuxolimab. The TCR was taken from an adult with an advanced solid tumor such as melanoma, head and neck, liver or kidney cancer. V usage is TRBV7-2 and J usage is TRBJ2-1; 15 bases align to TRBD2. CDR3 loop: CASSPRTSGRGNEQFF. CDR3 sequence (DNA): TGTGCCAGCAGCCCTCGGACTAGCGGGAGGGGGAATGAGCAGTTCTTC.